The entry below describes one T cell receptor (beta chain). Antigen specificity is unknown. Repertoires were generated with immunoSEQ multiplex PCR, while TCRdb's copy carries only in-frame clones and drops some. The table lists about 150,000 clones, roughly 85% of them singletons, with 7.9% in the top ten. The data stem from a study of T cell responses to AZD1222 COVID-19 vaccine. V gave up 0 bases and J gave up 7 bases; unmatched junction bases: 15. The CDR3 has 18 amino acids. Germline loops: CDR1 LNHDA, CDR2 SQIVND (reference sequence). Study results and caveats: Among AZD1222 vaccinees, only six or seven were seropositive at baseline. Of spike-specific TCRs, nearly half reportedly target regions left unmutated in variants. In all cases, repertoires were sampled only after the peak T cell response. Clonal diversity was possibly underestimated, and the donors were mostly white British, with more females.

This receptor was taken from an adult who received the MenACWY meningococcal vaccine as a control. The V and J genes are TRBV19 and TRBJ1-2; TRBD1 matches 9 bases. Source: peripheral blood, taken 28 days after the second dose of the MenACWY control vaccine. CDR3 region: CASSIDSGVWDRAAGYTF. The CDR3 region has the DNA TGTGCCAGTAGTATAGATTCGGGGGTATGGGACAGGGCCGCTGGCTACACCTTC.